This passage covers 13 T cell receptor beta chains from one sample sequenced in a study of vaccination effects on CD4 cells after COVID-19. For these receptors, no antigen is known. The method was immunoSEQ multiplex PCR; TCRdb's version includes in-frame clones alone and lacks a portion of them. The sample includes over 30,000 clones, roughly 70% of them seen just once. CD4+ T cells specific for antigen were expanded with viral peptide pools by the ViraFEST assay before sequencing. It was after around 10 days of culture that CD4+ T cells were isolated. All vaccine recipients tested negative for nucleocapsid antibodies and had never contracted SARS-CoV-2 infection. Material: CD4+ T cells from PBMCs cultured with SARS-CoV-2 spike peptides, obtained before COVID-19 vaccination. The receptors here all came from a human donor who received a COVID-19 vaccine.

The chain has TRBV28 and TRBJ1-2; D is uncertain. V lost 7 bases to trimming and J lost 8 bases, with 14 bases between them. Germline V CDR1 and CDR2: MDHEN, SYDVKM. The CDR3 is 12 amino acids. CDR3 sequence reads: CASTQSTQGYTF. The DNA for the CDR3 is TGTGCCAGCACGCAGTCGACGCAGGGCTACACCTTC.

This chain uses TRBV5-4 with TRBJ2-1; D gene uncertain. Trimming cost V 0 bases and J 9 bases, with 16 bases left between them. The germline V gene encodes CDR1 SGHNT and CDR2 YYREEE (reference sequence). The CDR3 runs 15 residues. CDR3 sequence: CASSLDSTAHSEQFF. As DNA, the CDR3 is TGTGCCAGCAGCTTGGATAGCACCGCGCACAGTGAGCAGTTCTTC.

The CDR3 here is CASTRDSYQPQHF. The CDR3 bases are TGTGCCAGCACTAGGGACAGTTATCAGCCCCAGCATTTT. The chain combines TRBV2 with TRBJ1-5, with 7 bases that match TRBD1. This CDR3 is 13 amino acids long. The V and J ends lost 7 bases and 5 bases, in that order; junction bases with no gene match: 5. Looked up from germline, CDR1 is SNHLY and CDR2 is FYNNEI.

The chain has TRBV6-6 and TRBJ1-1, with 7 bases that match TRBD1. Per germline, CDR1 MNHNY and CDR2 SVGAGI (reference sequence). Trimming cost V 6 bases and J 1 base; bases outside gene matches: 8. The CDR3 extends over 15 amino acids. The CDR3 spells CASRSGDSKNTEAFF. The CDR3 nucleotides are TGTGCCAGCAGATCCGGGGACAGCAAGAACACTGAAGCTTTCTTT.

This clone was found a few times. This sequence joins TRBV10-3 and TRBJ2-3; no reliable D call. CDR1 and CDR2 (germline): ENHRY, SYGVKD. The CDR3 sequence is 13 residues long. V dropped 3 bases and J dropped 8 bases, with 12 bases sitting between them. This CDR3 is CAISEITLATQYF. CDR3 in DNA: TGTGCCATCAGTGAAATTACTCTCGCTACGCAGTATTTT.

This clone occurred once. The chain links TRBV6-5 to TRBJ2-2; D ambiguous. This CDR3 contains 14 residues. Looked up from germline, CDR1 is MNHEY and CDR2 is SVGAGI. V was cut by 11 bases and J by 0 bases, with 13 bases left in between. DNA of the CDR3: TGTGCCGCCAAGGTTGACGCGAACACCGGGGAGCTGTTTTTT. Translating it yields CAAKVDANTGELFF.

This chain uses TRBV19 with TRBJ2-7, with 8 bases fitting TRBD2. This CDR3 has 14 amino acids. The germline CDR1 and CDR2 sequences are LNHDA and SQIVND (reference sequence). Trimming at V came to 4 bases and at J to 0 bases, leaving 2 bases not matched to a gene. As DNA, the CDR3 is TGTGCCAGTAGTAAGCGGGGGAGCTCCTACGAGCAGTACTTC. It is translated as CASSKRGSSYEQYF. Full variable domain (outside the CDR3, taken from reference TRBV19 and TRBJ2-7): DGGITQSPKYLFRKEGQNVTLSCEQNLNHDAMYWYRQDPGQGLRLIYYSQIVNDFQKGDIAEGYSVSREKKESFPLTVTSAQKNPTAFYLCASSKRGSSYEQYFGPGTRLTVT.

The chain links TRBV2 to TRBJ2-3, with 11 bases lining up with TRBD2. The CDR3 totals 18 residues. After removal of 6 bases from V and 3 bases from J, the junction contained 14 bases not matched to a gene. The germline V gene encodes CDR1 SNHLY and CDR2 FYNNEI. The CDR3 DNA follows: TGTGCCAGCAGCAATGAAGCTCTCCCTAGCGGGAGGACAGATACGCAGTATTTT. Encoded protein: CASSNEALPSGRTDTQYF.

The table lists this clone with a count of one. Written as DNA, the CDR3 is TGTGCCAGTAGGCCCGGGACAGCGAACACTGAAGCTTTCTTT. Translated: CASRPGTANTEAFF. The chain has TRBV19 and TRBJ1-1, with TRBD1 identical over 7 bases. CDR3 length: 14 amino acids. The trim removed 6 bases at V and 1 base at J, leaving 5 bases unmatched. The germline CDR1 and CDR2 sequences are LNHDA and SQIVND (reference sequence).

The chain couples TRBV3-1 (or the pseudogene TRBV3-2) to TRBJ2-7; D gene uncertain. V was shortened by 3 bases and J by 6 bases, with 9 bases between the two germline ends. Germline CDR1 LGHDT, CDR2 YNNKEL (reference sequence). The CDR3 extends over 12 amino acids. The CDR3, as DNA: TGTGCCAGCAGCCATAACTCAGGCGAGCAGTACTTC. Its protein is CASSHNSGEQYF.

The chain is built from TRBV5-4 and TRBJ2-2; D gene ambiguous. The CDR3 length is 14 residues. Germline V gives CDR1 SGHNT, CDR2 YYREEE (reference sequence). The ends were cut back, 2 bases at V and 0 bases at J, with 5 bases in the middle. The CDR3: CASSFGPNTGELFF. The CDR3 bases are TGTGCCAGCAGCTTCGGACCGAACACCGGGGAGCTGTTTTTT.

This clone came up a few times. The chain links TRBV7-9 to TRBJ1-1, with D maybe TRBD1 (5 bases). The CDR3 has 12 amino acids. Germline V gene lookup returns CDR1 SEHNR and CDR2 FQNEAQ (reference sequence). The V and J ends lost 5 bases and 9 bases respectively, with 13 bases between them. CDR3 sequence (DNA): TGTGCCAGCAGCCGGGACGAGGGAAAAGCTTTCTTT. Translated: CASSRDEGKAFF.

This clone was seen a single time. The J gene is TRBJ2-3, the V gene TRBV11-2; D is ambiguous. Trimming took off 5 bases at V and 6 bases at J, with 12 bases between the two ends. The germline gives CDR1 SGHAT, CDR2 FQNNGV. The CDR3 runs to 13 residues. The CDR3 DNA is TGTGCCAGCAGCCAAGCCCCCCGGGATACGCAGTATTTT. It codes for CASSQAPRDTQYF.